The 21 T cell receptor beta chains presented below share a single source sample, sequenced in a study of vaccination effects on CD4 cells after COVID-19. Around day 10 of culture, CD4+ T cells were separated out. All study participants received two doses of BNT162b2 or mRNA-1273 vaccine. What these receptors recognize is not known. TCRdb keeps only in-frame clones here, not all; method: immunoSEQ multiplex PCR. The repertoire consists of fewer than 75,000 clones, with under 85% occurring once and the leading ten covering 4.3%. Sequencing used CD4+ T cells from PBMCs cultured without peptide, obtained after COVID-19 vaccination. Receptors originate from a human donor who received a COVID-19 vaccine.

The rearrangement links TRBV14 to TRBJ2-1; no clear D. Trimming shortened V by 0 bases and J by 0 bases, and 15 bases separated the two germline ends. Looked up from germline, CDR1 is SGHDN and CDR2 is FVKESK. The CDR3 totals 18 residues. The CDR3 DNA reads TGTGCCAGCAGCCAAGATCGGTTTTTAATCAGCTCCTACAATGAGCAGTTCTTC. It codes for CASSQDRFLISSYNEQFF.

The rearrangement joins TRBV15 to TRBJ1-1; D is unresolved. CDR3 length equals 16 residues. Germline loops: CDR1 LNHNV, CDR2 YYDKDF (reference sequence). Deletions cut 0 bases from V and 0 bases from J, with 11 bases between. DNA for the CDR3: TGTGCCACCAGCAGAGAACGACACGCCATGAACACTGAAGCTTTCTTT. Its translation is CATSRERHAMNTEAFF.

The chain carries TRBV6-5 and TRBJ2-5; D might be TRBD2 (5 bases). The germline V and J ends were trimmed by 5 bases and 7 bases, with 17 bases remaining between them. This CDR3 has 14 amino acids. The V gene's germline CDR1 is MNHEY and CDR2 SVGAGI. The CDR3, as DNA: TGTGCCAGCAGTCGAGGGCTATCAGTCCGGACCCAGTACTTC. It yields the protein CASSRGLSVRTQYF.

V gene TRBV7-2 combines with J gene TRBJ1-2; tentatively, D is TRBD1 (5 bases). The germline CDR1 and CDR2 sequences are SGHTA and FQGNSA. Deletions cut 4 bases from V and 4 bases from J, with 10 bases between. CDR3 length: 13 amino acids. The CDR3 loop reads CASSSGTFYGYTF. The CDR3 bases are TGTGCCAGCAGCTCTGGGACGTTCTATGGCTACACCTTC. Complete variable domain (other parts from reference TRBV7-2 and TRBJ1-2): GAGVSQSPSNKVTEKGKDVELRCDPISGHTALYWYRQSLGQGLEFLIYFQGNSAPDKSGLPSDRFSAERTGGSVSTLTIQRTQQEDSAVYLCASSSGTFYGYTFGSGTRLTVV.

The chain uses TRBV13 and TRBJ1-6; possible D gene TRBD1, 6 bases. From germline, CDR1 is PRHDT and CDR2 FYEKMQ (reference sequence). This CDR3 has 16 amino acids. V lost 3 bases and J 5 bases, leaving 14 bases between the germline ends. The CDR3 loop is CASSFQGQRDNSPLHF. The CDR3, as DNA: TGTGCCAGCAGCTTCCAAGGACAGAGAGATAATTCACCCCTCCACTTT.

The chain carries TRBV5-4 and TRBJ2-2, with 8 bases matching TRBD2. Per the germline V gene, CDR1 is SGHNT and CDR2 is YYREEE (reference sequence). Trimming at V came to 4 bases and at J to 2 bases, leaving 7 bases not matched to a gene. The CDR3 consists of 16 residues. The CDR3 reads CASSREGRANTGELFF. Written as DNA, the CDR3 is TGTGCCAGCAGCCGGGAGGGGAGGGCTAACACCGGGGAGCTGTTTTTT.

The CDR3 DNA follows: TGTGCCAGCAGTTTTGTCCTCGGCCAGGCCCTAGGGGGCTACACCTTC. This sequence encodes CASSFVLGQALGGYTF. This chain joins TRBV28 and TRBJ1-2, with no clear D. The CDR3 runs 16 residues. Germline CDR1 reads MDHEN; CDR2 reads SYDVKM. Trimming shortened V by 3 bases and J by 8 bases, and 22 bases separated the two germline ends.

The CDR3 bases are TGTGCCAGCAGGTGGGACAGAAATTACAATGAGCAGTTCTTC. Protein: CASRWDRNYNEQFF. V is TRBV6-5 and J is TRBJ2-1; 7 nucleotides align to TRBD1. V was pared by 6 bases and J by 4 bases, with 6 bases of the junction left unmatched. CDR1 is MNHEY and CDR2 is SVGAGI in the germline V gene. This CDR3 spans 14 amino acids.

V is TRBV11-2 and J is TRBJ1-2, with unresolved D. CDR1 and CDR2 (germline): SGHAT, FQNNGV. CDR3 length: 13 amino acids. V lost 1 base, J lost 14 bases, and 17 bases lay in between. The CDR3 spells CASSLAREGFGTF. CDR3 DNA: TGTGCCAGCAGCTTAGCGAGGGAGGGTTTCGGGACCTTC.

The chain recombines TRBV7-2 with TRBJ1-5, with D tentatively TRBD1 (6 bases). The CDR3 is 13 amino acids. In germline, CDR1 is SGHTA, CDR2 FQGNSA. The V gene lost 1 base and the J gene lost 7 bases, with 8 bases spanning the gap. CDR3 amino acids: CASSLDRAQPQHF. The DNA for the CDR3 is TGTGCCAGCAGCTTAGACAGGGCACAGCCCCAGCATTTT.

The chain is built from TRBV6-6 and TRBJ1-1, with a possible D match to TRBD1 (6 bases). Germline CDR1 is MNHNY and CDR2 is SVGAGI (reference sequence). V lost 6 bases and J 8 bases, leaving 16 bases between the germline ends. The CDR3 sequence is 13 residues long. The CDR3 DNA follows: TGTGCCAGCAGCCAAAGAATGGGGGCGGAAGCTTTCTTT. This encodes CASSQRMGAEAFF.

This clone was seen more than once but under ten times. This chain connects TRBV10-3 to TRBJ1-1; D call uncertain. Germline V CDR1 and CDR2: ENHRY, SYGVKD. The CDR3 runs 13 residues. Trimming removed 4 bases from V and 1 base from J, with 7 bases in between. The CDR3 region has the DNA TGTGCCATCAGTGCTTCCCCGAACACTGAAGCTTTCTTT. This encodes CAISASPNTEAFF.

The chain carries TRBV5-1 and TRBJ1-6; no definite D call. Germline CDR1 SGHRS, CDR2 YFSETQ. The CDR3 covers 15 residues. The ends were cut back, 0 bases at V and 5 bases at J, with 9 bases in the middle. The CDR3 is CASSLGRADNSPLHF. CDR3 bases: TGCGCCAGCAGCTTGGGCCGGGCCGATAATTCACCCCTCCACTTT.

CDR3 sequence (DNA): TGTGCCAGTAGTAACCCCTCGGGACAGGGTGACTCTGGAAACACCATATATTTT. As protein: CASSNPSGQGDSGNTIYF. The chain recombines TRBV19 with TRBJ1-3; 9 positions match TRBD1. The CDR3 is made up of 18 amino acids. CDR1 LNHDA and CDR2 SQIVND come from the germline V gene (reference sequence). After removal of 4 bases from V and 0 bases from J, the junction contained 10 bases not matched to a gene.

This chain connects TRBV7-2 to TRBJ2-5; D tentatively reads TRBD1 or TRBD2 (6 bases each). V was cut by 3 bases and J by 4 bases, with 12 bases left in between. The CDR3 covers 14 residues. From germline, CDR1 is SGHTA and CDR2 FQGNSA. CDR3 sequence (DNA): TGTGCCAGCAGCTTGGCCAGGGGAGGAGAGACCCAGTACTTC. It is translated as CASSLARGGETQYF. Full variable domain (rest looked up from reference TRBV7-2 and TRBJ2-5): GAGVSQSPSNKVTEKGKDVELRCDPISGHTALYWYRQSLGQGLEFLIYFQGNSAPDKSGLPSDRFSAERTGGSVSTLTIQRTQQEDSAVYLCASSLARGGETQYFGPGTRLLVL.

CDR3 residues: CASSPGTGYGYTF. For the CDR3, the DNA is TGTGCCAGCAGTCCCGGGACAGGGTATGGCTACACCTTC. V and J are TRBV12-3 or TRBV12-4 and TRBJ1-2, with TRBD1 matching 9 bases. The CDR3 is 13 residues long. Trimming at V came to 5 bases and at J to 5 bases, leaving 3 bases not matched to a gene.

V gene TRBV11-2 combines with J gene TRBJ2-1; D might be TRBD1 or TRBD2, each matching 5 bases. The CDR3 totals 15 residues. CDR1 and CDR2 from the germline V gene are SGHAT and FQNNGV. Trimming took 3 bases from V and 3 from J, leaving 12 bases between them. The CDR3 DNA reads TGTGCCAGCAGCTTGGGGGTGGCCGGCTACAATGAGCAGTTCTTC. This gives the protein CASSLGVAGYNEQFF.

The V call is TRBV10-3, the J call TRBJ2-2; the match to TRBD1 covers 7 bases. The CDR3 length is 15 residues. V gave up 6 bases and J gave up 4 bases; unmatched junction bases: 8. CDR1 is ENHRY, CDR2 SYGVKD, per germline. The CDR3 DNA reads TGTGCCATCAGCGCCGGACAGGAAGGCACCGGGGAGCTGTTTTTT. It encodes CAISAGQEGTGELFF.

The V and J genes are TRBV6-2 or TRBV6-3 and TRBJ2-5; D is ambiguous. Germline V gene lookup returns CDR1 MNHEY and CDR2 SVGEGT. This CDR3 has 14 amino acids. V gave up 5 bases and J gave up 1 base, with 11 bases separating them. The CDR3 is CASSHRGIQETQYF. The CDR3 coding sequence is TGTGCCAGCAGTCACCGTGGCATCCAAGAGACCCAGTACTTC.

This clone was counted only a few times. The J gene is TRBJ2-2, the V gene TRBV9; no reliable D call. This CDR3 is 13 amino acids long. Germline lookup yields CDR1 SGDLS and CDR2 YYNGEE. The V gene lost 4 bases and the J gene lost 3 bases, with 7 bases spanning the gap. The CDR3 sequence is CASSLQYTGELFF. Written as DNA, the CDR3 is TGTGCCAGCAGCCTTCAGTACACCGGGGAGCTGTTTTTT.

This chain connects TRBV20-1 to TRBJ1-4; D gene unclear. The CDR3 length is 13 residues. Germline CDR1 is DFQATT and CDR2 is SNEGSKA (reference sequence). V lost 3 bases and J lost 4, with 9 bases in between. This chain's CDR3 is CSASKQLNEKLFF. As DNA, the CDR3 is TGCAGTGCTAGTAAACAGCTTAATGAAAAACTGTTTTTT.